The source of this TCR beta chain is a study of PD-L1 blockade in urothelial cancer. Study as a whole: Blood samples had a median of approximately 140,000 T cells, roughly 83,000 unique TCRs, and clonality 0.08 to 0.09.

The table came from immunoSEQ multiplex PCR; TCRdb's copy has only in-frame clones and leaves some out. Counted here are about 76,000 clones, approximately 90% occurring once; the ten biggest clones make up 0.85% to 0.9%. This sample's time point: peripheral blood 6 weeks after treatment start. Disease in patients was locally advanced or metastatic urothelial carcinoma. V was shortened by 5 bases and J by 5 bases, with 16 bases between the two germline ends. This CDR3 contains 14 residues. Germline V gene data show CDR1 as MNHEY and CDR2 as SVGAGI. The TCR originated in a woman of 80 years or more with urothelial cancer. This chain joins TRBV6-5 and TRBJ2-7; possible D gene TRBD1, 6 bases. The input for sequencing was PBMCs, taken around atezolizumab (anti-PD-L1) treatment. CDR3 amino acids: CASSLTGMANEQYF. CDR3 coding DNA: TGTGCCAGCAGTCTTACAGGGATGGCGAACGAGCAGTACTTC.